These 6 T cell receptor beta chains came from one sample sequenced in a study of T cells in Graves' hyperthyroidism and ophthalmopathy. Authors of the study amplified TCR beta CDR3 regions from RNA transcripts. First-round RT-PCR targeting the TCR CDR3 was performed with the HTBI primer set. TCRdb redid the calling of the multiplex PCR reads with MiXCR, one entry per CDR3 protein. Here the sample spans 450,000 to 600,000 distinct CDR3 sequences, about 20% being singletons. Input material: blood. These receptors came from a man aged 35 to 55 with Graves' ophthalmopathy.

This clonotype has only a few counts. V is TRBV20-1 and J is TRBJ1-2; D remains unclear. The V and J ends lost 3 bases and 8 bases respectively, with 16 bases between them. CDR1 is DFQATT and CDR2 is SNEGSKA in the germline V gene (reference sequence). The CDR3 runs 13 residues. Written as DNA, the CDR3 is TGCAGTGCTAGGCAGCCCGCAAAAGGGGGCTACACCTTC. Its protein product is CSARQPAKGGYTF.

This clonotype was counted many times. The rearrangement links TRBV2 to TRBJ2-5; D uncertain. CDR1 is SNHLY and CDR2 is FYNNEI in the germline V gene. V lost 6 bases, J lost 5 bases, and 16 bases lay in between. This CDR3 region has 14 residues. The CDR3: CASRPTAIGETQYF. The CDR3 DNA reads TGTGCCAGCAGACCAACGGCGATAGGGGAGACCCAGTACTTC.

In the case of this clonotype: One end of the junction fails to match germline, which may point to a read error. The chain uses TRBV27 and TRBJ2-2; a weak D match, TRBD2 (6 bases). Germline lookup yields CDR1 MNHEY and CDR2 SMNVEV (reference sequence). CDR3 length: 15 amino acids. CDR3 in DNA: TGTGTCAGCAGTAGCTACCGGGACTTTTCCGGGGAGCTGTTTTTT. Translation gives CVSSSYRDFSGELFF.

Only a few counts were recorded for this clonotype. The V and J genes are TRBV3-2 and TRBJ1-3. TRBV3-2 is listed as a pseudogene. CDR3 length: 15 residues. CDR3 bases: TGTGCCAGCAGCCCCAGGCTCCACTCTGGAAACACCATATATTTT. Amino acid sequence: CASSPRLHSGNTIYF.

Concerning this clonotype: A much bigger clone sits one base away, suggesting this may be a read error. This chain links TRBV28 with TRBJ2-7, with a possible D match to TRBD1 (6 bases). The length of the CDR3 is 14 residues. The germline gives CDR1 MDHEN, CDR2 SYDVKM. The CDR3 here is CVSSSPGQRHEQYF. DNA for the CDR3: TGTGTCAGCAGTTCCCCGGGACAAAGGCACGAGCAGTACTTC.

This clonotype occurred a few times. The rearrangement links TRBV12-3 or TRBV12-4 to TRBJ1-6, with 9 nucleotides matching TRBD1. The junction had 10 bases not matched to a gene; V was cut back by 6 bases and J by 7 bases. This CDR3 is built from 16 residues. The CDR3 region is CASSPGTGKVNSPLHF. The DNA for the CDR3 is TGTGCCAGCAGCCCCGGGACAGGGAAGGTCAATTCACCCCTCCACTTT.